Listed here are 15 T cell receptor beta chains from one sample, sequenced in a study of blood T cell repertoires in COVID-19. Only in-frame clones appear in the TCRdb table, and some are missing; sequencing was by immunoSEQ multiplex PCR. Seen here are about 340,000 clones, over 80% observed once, and the top ten hold more than 5%. The sample taken for sequencing was peripheral blood. These receptor sequences come from a woman between 45 and 65 years old with COVID-19, enrolled during active disease.

The rearrangement joins TRBV5-1 to TRBJ1-1, with D maybe TRBD1 (6 bases). From germline, CDR1 is SGHRS and CDR2 YFSETQ. Trimming removed 6 bases from V and 3 bases from J, with 12 bases in between. The CDR3 covers 13 residues. The CDR3 is CASTIQGYTEAFF. As DNA, the CDR3 is TGCGCCAGCACAATCCAGGGGTACACTGAAGCTTTCTTT.

V and J are TRBV27 and TRBJ2-1; 7 positions match TRBD2. There are 14 residues in the CDR3. CDR1 and CDR2 from the germline V gene are MNHEY and SMNVEV (reference sequence). J gave up 9 bases and V 3 bases, and 8 bases lay outside the gene matches. This CDR3 is CASSFRTSYTEQFF. For the CDR3, the DNA is TGTGCCAGCAGTTTTCGGACTAGTTATACTGAGCAGTTCTTC.

The rearrangement uses TRBV18 and TRBJ2-7; TRBD1 matches 7 bases. V shed 2 bases and J 0 bases; nucleotides not matched to a gene: 4. CDR3 length: 15 amino acids. Germline assignment: CDR1 KGHSH and CDR2 LQKENI. The CDR3 loop is CASSPRGPHSYEQYF. The CDR3 region has the DNA TGTGCCAGCTCACCAAGGGGGCCCCACTCCTACGAGCAGTACTTC.

The chain is built from TRBV24-1 and TRBJ2-3, with D possibly matching TRBD1 (6 bases). Trimming pared 3 bases from V and 0 bases from J, leaving 9 bases between. This CDR3 spans 15 amino acids. The V gene's germline CDR1 is KGHDR and CDR2 SFDVKD. As DNA, the CDR3 is TGTGCCACCAGTGATGCAGGGGTGAGCACAGATACGCAGTATTTT. Translated, it gives CATSDAGVSTDTQYF.

The genes are TRBV6-4 and TRBJ2-1; tentative D call: TRBD1 (6 bases). The V end lost 5 bases, the J end lost 2 bases, and 13 bases lay between the germline ends. CDR1 is MRHNA and CDR2 is SNTAGT in the germline V gene. CDR3 length: 15 residues. CDR3 nucleotides: TGTGCCAGCAGTTCCCGACAGGTCCCCTACAATGAGCAGTTCTTC. Its translation: CASSSRQVPYNEQFF.

The J gene is TRBJ2-2, the V gene TRBV5-1; D remains unclear. The CDR3 runs to 15 residues. From germline, CDR1 is SGHRS and CDR2 YFSETQ. The V end lost 1 base, the J end lost 4 bases, and 11 bases lay between the germline ends. CDR3 sequence reads: CASSLQARSTGELFF. CDR3 DNA: TGCGCCAGCAGCTTGCAGGCCAGAAGCACCGGGGAGCTGTTTTTT. Filled out from reference TRBV5-1 and TRBJ2-2, the complete variable domain reads KAGVTQTPRYLIKTRGQQVTLSCSPISGHRSVSWYQQTPGQGLQFLFEYFSETQRNKGNFPGRFSGRQFSNSRSEMNVSTLELGDSALYLCASSLQARSTGELFFGEGSRLTVL.

The genes are TRBV19 and TRBJ2-2, with 9 bases matching TRBD2. V lost 9 bases and J lost 0; bases outside the gene matches: 8. CDR3 length: 16 amino acids. CDR1 and CDR2 (germline): LNHDA, SQIVND (reference sequence). Here the CDR3 reads CASRLAGGANTGELFF. As DNA, the CDR3 is TGTGCCAGCAGGCTTGCGGGAGGGGCGAACACCGGGGAGCTGTTTTTT.

The V gene is TRBV7-9, the J gene TRBJ1-1, with D possibly TRBD1 on 5 matching bases. CDR3 length: 17 residues. V dropped 2 bases and J dropped 7 bases, with 23 bases sitting between them. Germline V lookup: CDR1 SEHNR, CDR2 FQNEAQ (reference sequence). The CDR3 here is CASSLRWNQGNEDEAFF. CDR3 in DNA: TGTGCCAGCAGCTTACGTTGGAATCAGGGAAATGAAGATGAAGCTTTCTTT.

V gene TRBV18 combines with J gene TRBJ1-4; 8 positions agree with TRBD1. The J segment lost 12 bases and the V segment lost 6 bases, leaving 6 bases of the junction unmatched. The CDR3 consists of 12 residues. CDR1 KGHSH and CDR2 LQKENI come from the germline V gene. The CDR3 bases are TGTGCCAGCTCGCCCCAGGACAGGGAACTGTTTTTT. Translation: CASSPQDRELFF.

The chain combines TRBV27 with TRBJ2-7, with D perhaps TRBD1 (5 bases). Trimming cost V 1 base and J 5 bases, with 21 bases left between them. Germline lookup yields CDR1 MNHEY and CDR2 SMNVEV (reference sequence). The CDR3 has 17 residues. The CDR3 protein is CASSLFAVSTQGDEQYF. DNA of the CDR3: TGTGCCAGCAGTTTATTCGCCGTGTCGACACAAGGGGACGAGCAGTACTTC.

The chain uses TRBV24-1 and TRBJ2-2; D is perhaps TRBD2 (5 bases). V was pared by 4 bases and J by 5 bases, with 10 bases between. The CDR3 totals 14 residues. Germline V gives CDR1 KGHDR, CDR2 SFDVKD. The CDR3: CATSDQRRTGELFF. The DNA of the CDR3 is TGTGCCACCAGTGACCAACGGAGGACCGGGGAGCTGTTTTTT.

The chain links TRBV5-3 to TRBJ2-1, with a tentative D call TRBD1 (6 bases). TRBV5-3 is filed as an ORF, its function uncertain. Trimming removed 5 bases from V and 4 bases from J, with 13 bases in between. The CDR3 sequence is 14 residues long. CDR3 sequence (DNA): TGTGCCAGAAGAGGTCACAGGGTGTACAATGAGCAGTTCTTC. Encoded protein: CARRGHRVYNEQFF.

For the CDR3, the DNA is TGTGCCAGCAGCCGACGCCAGGGCTCCCAAGAGACCCAGTACTTC. This codes for CASSRRQGSQETQYF. The V and J genes are TRBV14 and TRBJ2-5; D might be TRBD1 (5 bases). V dropped 4 bases and J dropped 1 base, with 13 bases sitting between them. Germline-derived CDR1 and CDR2 are SGHDN and FVKESK. The CDR3 loop spans 15 amino acids.

This sequence joins TRBV27 and TRBJ2-3; D perhaps matches TRBD2 (6 bases). There are 19 residues in the CDR3. Germline V gene sequence: CDR1 MNHEY, CDR2 SMNVEV (reference sequence). V lost 4 bases and J 0 bases, leaving 23 bases between the germline ends. The DNA for the CDR3 is TGTGCCAGCAGTTCTCGACAACGTGGGACTGCTTCTAGCACAGATACGCAGTATTTT. Amino acids: CASSSRQRGTASSTDTQYF.

This clone was seen only a few times. The CDR3 loop reads CASSLGGRAEEQFF. CDR3 bases: TGTGCCAGCAGCTTGGGAGGGAGAGCGGAGGAGCAGTTCTTC. This chain links TRBV5-4 with TRBJ2-1; D is perhaps TRBD2 (5 bases). Between the trimmed V and J ends, which lost 0 bases and 10 bases, there was a span of 14 bases. Per germline, CDR1 SGHNT and CDR2 YYREEE (reference sequence). The CDR3 runs to 14 residues.